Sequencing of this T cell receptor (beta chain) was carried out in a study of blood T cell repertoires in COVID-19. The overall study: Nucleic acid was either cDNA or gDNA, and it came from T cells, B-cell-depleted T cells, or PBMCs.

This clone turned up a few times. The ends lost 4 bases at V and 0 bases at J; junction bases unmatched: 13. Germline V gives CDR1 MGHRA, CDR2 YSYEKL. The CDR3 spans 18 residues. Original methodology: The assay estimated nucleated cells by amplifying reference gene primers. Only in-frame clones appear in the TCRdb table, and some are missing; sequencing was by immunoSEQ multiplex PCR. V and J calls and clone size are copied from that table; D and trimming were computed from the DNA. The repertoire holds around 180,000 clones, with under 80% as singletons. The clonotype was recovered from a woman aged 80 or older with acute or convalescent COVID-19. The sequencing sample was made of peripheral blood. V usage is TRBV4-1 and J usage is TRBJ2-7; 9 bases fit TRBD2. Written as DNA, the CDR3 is TGCGCCAGCAGCCCCATAGTCGGGACTAGCCTCAGCTCCTACGAGCAGTACTTC. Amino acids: CASSPIVGTSLSSYEQYF.